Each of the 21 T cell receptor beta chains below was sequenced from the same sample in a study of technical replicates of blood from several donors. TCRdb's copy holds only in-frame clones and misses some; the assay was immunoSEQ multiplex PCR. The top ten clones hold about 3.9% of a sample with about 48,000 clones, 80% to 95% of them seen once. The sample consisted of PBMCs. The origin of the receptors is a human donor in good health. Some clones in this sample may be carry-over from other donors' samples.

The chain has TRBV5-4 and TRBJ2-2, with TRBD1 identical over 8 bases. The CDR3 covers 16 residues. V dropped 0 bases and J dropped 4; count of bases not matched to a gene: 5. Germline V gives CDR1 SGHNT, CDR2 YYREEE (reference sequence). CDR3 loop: CASSLAGQGTTGELFF. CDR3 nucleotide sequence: TGTGCCAGCAGCTTGGCCGGACAGGGCACCACCGGGGAGCTGTTTTTT.

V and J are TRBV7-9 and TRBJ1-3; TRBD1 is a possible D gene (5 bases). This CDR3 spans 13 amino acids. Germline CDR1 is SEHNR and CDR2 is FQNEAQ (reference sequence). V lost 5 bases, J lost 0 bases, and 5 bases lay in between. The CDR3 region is CASSQGSGNTIYF. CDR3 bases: TGTGCCAGCAGCCAGGGCTCTGGAAACACCATATATTTT.

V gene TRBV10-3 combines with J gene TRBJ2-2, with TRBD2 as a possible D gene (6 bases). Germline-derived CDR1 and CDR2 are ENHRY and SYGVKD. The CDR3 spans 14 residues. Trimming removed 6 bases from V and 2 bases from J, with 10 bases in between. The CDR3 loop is CAISGRENTGELFF. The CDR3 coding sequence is TGTGCCATCAGCGGGAGAGAAAACACCGGGGAGCTGTTTTTT.

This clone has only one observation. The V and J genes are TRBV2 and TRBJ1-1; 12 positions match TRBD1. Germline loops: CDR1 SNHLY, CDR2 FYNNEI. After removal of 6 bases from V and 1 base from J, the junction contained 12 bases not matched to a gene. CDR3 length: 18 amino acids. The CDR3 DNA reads TGTGCCAGCAGAACCGGGACAGGGGGCATTGGGTCGAACACTGAAGCTTTCTTT. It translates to CASRTGTGGIGSNTEAFF.

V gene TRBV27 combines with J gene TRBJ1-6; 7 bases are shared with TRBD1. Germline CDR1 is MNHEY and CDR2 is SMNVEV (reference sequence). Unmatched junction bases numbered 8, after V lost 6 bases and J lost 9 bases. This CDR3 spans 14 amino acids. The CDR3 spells CASSSGGFSSPLHF. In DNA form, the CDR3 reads TGTGCCAGCAGCTCAGGGGGATTCAGTTCACCCCTCCACTTT.

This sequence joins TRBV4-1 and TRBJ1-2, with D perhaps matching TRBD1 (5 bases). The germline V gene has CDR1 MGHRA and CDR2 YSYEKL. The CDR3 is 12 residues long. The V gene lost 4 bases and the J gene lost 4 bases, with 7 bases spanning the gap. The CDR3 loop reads CASSLTGYGYTF. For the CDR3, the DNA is TGCGCCAGCAGCCTTACAGGCTATGGCTACACCTTC.

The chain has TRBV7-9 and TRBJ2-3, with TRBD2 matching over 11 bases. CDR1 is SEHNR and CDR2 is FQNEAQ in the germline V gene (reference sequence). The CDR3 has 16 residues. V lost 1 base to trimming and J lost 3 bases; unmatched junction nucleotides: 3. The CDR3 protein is CASSLVAGGRTDTQYF. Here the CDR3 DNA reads TGTGCCAGCAGCTTAGTAGCGGGGGGGCGTACAGATACGCAGTATTTT.

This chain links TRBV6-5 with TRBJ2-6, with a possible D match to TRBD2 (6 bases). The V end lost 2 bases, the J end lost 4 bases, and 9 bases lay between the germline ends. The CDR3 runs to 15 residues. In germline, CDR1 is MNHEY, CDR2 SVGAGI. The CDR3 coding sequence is TGTGCCAGCAGTTACGGGGGGTTGGGGGCCAACGTCCTGACTTTC. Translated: CASSYGGLGANVLTF.

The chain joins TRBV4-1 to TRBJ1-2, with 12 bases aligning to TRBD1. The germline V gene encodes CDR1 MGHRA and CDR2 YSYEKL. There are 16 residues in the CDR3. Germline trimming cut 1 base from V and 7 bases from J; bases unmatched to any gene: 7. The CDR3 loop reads CASSQVGDRGRRGYTF. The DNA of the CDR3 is TGCGCCAGCAGCCAAGTGGGGGACAGGGGGCGGCGTGGCTACACCTTC.

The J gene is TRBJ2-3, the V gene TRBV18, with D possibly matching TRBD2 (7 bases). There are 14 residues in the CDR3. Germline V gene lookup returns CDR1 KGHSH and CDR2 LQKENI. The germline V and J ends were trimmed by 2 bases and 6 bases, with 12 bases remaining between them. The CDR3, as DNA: TGTGCCAGCTCACCAGGGGGGGCGTTCGATACGCAGTATTTT. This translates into CASSPGGAFDTQYF.

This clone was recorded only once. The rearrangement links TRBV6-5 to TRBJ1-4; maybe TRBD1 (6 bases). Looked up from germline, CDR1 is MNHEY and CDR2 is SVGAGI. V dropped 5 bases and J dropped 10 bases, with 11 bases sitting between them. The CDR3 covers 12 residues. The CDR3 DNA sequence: TGTGCCAGCAGTCCCAGGGGTGTAAAACTGTTTTTT. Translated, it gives CASSPRGVKLFF.

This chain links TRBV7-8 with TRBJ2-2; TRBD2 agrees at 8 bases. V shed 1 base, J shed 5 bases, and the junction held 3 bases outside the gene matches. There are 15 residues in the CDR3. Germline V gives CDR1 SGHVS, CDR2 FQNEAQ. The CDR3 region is CASSLGSSGTGELFF. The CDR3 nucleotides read TGTGCCAGCAGCTTAGGGTCTAGCGGGACCGGGGAGCTGTTTTTT. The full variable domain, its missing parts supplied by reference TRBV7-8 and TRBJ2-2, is GAGVSQSPRYKVAKRGQDVALRCDPISGHVSLFWYQQALGQGPEFLTYFQNEAQLDKSGLPSDRFFAERPEGSVSTLKIQRTQQEDSAVYLCASSLGSSGTGELFFGEGSRLTVL.

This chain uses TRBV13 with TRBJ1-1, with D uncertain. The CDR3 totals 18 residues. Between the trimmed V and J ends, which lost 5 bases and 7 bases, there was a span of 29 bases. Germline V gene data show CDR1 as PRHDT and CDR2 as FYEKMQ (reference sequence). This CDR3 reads CASSPSPRRWAGWVEAFF. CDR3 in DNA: TGTGCCAGCAGCCCAAGCCCGCGCCGATGGGCAGGTTGGGTTGAAGCTTTCTTT.

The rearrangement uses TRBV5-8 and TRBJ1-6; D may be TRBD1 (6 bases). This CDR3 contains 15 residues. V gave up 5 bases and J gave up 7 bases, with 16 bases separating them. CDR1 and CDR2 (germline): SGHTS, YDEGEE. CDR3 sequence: CASRQPGTWNSPLHF. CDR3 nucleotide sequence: TGTGCCAGCAGACAGCCCGGGACATGGAATTCACCCCTCCACTTT. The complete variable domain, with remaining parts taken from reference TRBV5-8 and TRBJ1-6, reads EAGVTQSPTHLIKTRGQQATLRCSPISGHTSVYWYQQALGLGLQFLLWYDEGEERNRGNFPPRFSGRQFPNYSSELNVNALELEDSALYLCASRQPGTWNSPLHFGNGTRLTVT.

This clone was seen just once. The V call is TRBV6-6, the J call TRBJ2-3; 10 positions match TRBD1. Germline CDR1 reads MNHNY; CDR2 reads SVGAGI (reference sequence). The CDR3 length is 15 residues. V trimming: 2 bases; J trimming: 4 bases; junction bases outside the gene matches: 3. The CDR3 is CASSYGTGDADTQYF. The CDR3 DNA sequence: TGTGCCAGCAGTTACGGGACAGGGGACGCAGATACGCAGTATTTT.

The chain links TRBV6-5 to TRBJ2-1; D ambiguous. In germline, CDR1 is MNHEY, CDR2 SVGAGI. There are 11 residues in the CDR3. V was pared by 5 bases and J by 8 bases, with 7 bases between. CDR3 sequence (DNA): TGTGCCAGCAGTGTCGCGGATGAGCAGTTCTTC. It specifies CASSVADEQFF.

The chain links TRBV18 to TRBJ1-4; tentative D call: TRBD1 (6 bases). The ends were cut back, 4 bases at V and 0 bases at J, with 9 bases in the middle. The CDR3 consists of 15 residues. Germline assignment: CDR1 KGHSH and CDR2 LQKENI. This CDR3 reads CASSQQGATNEKLFF. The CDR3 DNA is TGTGCCAGCTCACAACAGGGTGCAACTAATGAAAAACTGTTTTTT.

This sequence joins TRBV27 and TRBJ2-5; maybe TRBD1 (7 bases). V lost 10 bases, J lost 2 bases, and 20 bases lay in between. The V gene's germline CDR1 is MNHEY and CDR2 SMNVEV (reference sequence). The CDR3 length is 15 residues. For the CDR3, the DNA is TGTGCCACCGGCGGGACAGATTACCCTCAAGAGACCCAGTACTTC. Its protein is CATGGTDYPQETQYF.

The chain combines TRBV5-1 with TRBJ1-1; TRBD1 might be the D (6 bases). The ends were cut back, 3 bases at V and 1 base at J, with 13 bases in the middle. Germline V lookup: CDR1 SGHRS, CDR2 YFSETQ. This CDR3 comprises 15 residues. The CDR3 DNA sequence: TGCGCCAGCAGCTCTAACAGGGAAAAGAACACTGAAGCTTTCTTT. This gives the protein CASSSNREKNTEAFF. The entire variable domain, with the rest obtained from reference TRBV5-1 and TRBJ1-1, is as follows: KAGVTQTPRYLIKTRGQQVTLSCSPISGHRSVSWYQQTPGQGLQFLFEYFSETQRNKGNFPGRFSGRQFSNSRSEMNVSTLELGDSALYLCASSSNREKNTEAFFGQGTRLTVV.

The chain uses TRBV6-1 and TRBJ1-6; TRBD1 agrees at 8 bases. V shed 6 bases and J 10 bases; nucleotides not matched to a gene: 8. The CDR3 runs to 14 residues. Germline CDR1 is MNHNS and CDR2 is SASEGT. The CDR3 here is CASRLPQGGSPLHF. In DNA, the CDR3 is TGTGCCAGCAGGCTACCACAGGGGGGATCACCCCTCCACTTT.

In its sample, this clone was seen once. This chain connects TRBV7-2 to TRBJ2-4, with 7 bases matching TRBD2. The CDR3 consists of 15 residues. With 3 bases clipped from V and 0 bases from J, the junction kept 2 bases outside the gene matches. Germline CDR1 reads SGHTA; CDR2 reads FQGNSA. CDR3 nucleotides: TGTGCCAGCAGCTTCGGCGGGAGAGCCAAAAACATTCAGTACTTC. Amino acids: CASSFGGRAKNIQYF.